This T cell receptor beta chain was profiled in a study of cytomegalovirus exposure and HLA in healthy donors. Overall study context: An early data release held some 85 million unique TCRs from HLA-typed donors. Just over 80% of roughly 400 genotyped donors fell in the Caucasian-associated ancestry cluster. Study conclusions and caveats: In vitro data verified a few CMV-associated chains as specific for CMV antigens.

In the case of this clone: Antigen unknown.

After removal of 2 bases from V and 4 bases from J, the junction contained 7 bases not matched to a gene. This CDR3 is 16 amino acids long. The germline V gene has CDR1 MGHRA and CDR2 YSYEKL. A multiplex PCR was run with 60 Vbeta primers and 13 Jbeta primers. Here immunoSEQ multiplex PCR was the method, and the copy in TCRdb shows in-frame clones only, minus some. The sample has 150,000 to 200,000 clones, over 80% seen once. Whereas donors were nominally healthy upon sampling, unrecorded immune exposures were probable. Specimen: PBMCs. This clonotype originated in a man in his forties in good health and CMV-seropositive. The rearrangement joins TRBV4-1 to TRBJ1-3; 8 positions match TRBD1. CDR3 loop: CASSQYDRGQGNTIYF. DNA for the CDR3: TGCGCCAGCAGCCAATATGACAGGGGTCAAGGAAACACCATATATTTT.